These 21 T cell receptor beta chains originate from one sample sequenced in a study of metastatic and nonmetastatic thyroid tumors. TCRdb re-called the PCR reads with MiXCR. This sample has some 7,200 clones, with 25% to 30% found just once. Thyroid surgery was preceded by no treatment in any patient. Material for sequencing was adjacent normal tissue. These receptors came from a male donor with papillary thyroid cancer or a benign thyroid nodule (not recorded which). Some clones in this sample may be carry-over from other donors' samples.

This clone showed up many times. The gene calls are TRBV20-1 and TRBJ1-1; maybe TRBD1 (5 bases). V gave up 4 bases and J gave up 0 bases, with 12 bases separating them. Germline lookup yields CDR1 DFQATT and CDR2 SNEGSKA (reference sequence). The CDR3 contains 14 residues. The CDR3 DNA reads as TGCAGTGCTACCAAACAGGTATTGAACACTGAAGCTTTCTTT. Translated, it gives CSATKQVLNTEAFF.

The table lists this clone with a count of one. The chain uses TRBV3-1 and TRBJ2-2; 7 bases are shared with TRBD2. Germline V gene sequence: CDR1 LGHDT, CDR2 YNNKEL (reference sequence). Germline trimming cut 0 bases from V and 0 bases from J; bases unmatched to any gene: 1. This CDR3 has 16 residues. The DNA of the CDR3 is TGTGCCAGCAGCCAAGAACTAGCGCCGAACACCGGGGAGCTGTTTTTT. It is translated as CASSQELAPNTGELFF. The whole variable domain, remainder taken from reference TRBV3-1 and TRBJ2-2, is DTAVSQTPKYLVTQMGNDKSIKCEQNLGHDTMYWYKQDSKKFLKIMFSYNNKELIINETVPNRFSPKSPDKAHLNLHINSLELGDSAVYFCASSQELAPNTGELFFGEGSRLTVL.

This clone was seen more than once but under ten times. The J gene is TRBJ1-1, the V gene TRBV6-1; 10 nucleotides line up with TRBD1. Trimming removed 8 bases from V and 5 bases from J; junction bases left unmatched: 8. Germline V gene lookup returns CDR1 MNHNS and CDR2 SASEGT. This CDR3 contains 14 residues. The CDR3: CASLPTGQGTEAFF. CDR3 in DNA: TGTGCCAGCTTACCTACGGGACAGGGGACTGAAGCTTTCTTT.

The chain uses TRBV28 and TRBJ2-1, with 10 bases that match TRBD2. V was pared by 1 base and J by 0 bases, with 6 bases of the junction left unmatched. The V gene's germline CDR1 is MDHEN and CDR2 SYDVKM. The length of the CDR3 is 18 residues. Here the CDR3 reads CASSLFGTSESSYNEQFF. CDR3 coding DNA: TGTGCCAGCAGTTTATTTGGGACTAGCGAAAGCTCCTACAATGAGCAGTTCTTC. Variable domain in full (rest from reference TRBV28 and TRBJ2-1): DVKVTQSSRYLVKRTGEKVFLECVQDMDHENMFWYRQDPGLGLRLIYFSYDVKMKEKGDIPEGYSVSREKKERFSLILESASTNQTSMYLCASSLFGTSESSYNEQFFGPGTRLTVL.

In this sample, this clone turned up many times. At one end, the junction sequence differs from germline, possibly due to a read error. This chain connects TRBV5-6 to TRBJ1-1; D is unresolved. The CDR3 covers 13 residues. Germline V gives CDR1 SGHDT, CDR2 YYEEEE. The CDR3 is CASRLGMNTEAFF. Written as DNA, the CDR3 is TGTGCCAGCAGATTGGGCATGAACACTGAGGCTTTCTTT. Together with reference TRBV5-6 and TRBJ1-1, the CDR3 gives the full variable domain: DAGVTQSPTHLIKTRGQQVTLRCSPKSGHDTVSWYQQALGQGPQFIFQYYEEEERQRGNFPDRFSGHQFPNYSSELNVNALLLGDSALYLCASRLGMNTEAFFGQGTRLTVV.

This clone was detected many times. Given a much more abundant clone one base away, this may be a read error. V is TRBV4-1 and J is TRBJ2-1; D gene unclear. V was trimmed by 4 bases and J by 8 bases, leaving 21 bases between them. CDR3 length: 16 residues. CDR1 and CDR2 (germline): MGHRA, YSYEKL. The CDR3 nucleotides read TGCGCCAGCAGCCGGGGTTTGGGCGTGGTATTGTATGAGCAGTTCTTC. Residues: CASSRGLGVVLYEQFF.

This clone was recorded many times. A much more abundant neighbour one base away suggests this may be a read error. This sequence joins TRBV14 and TRBJ2-5; 9 bases match TRBD2. The germline V gene has CDR1 SGHDN and CDR2 FVKESK. This CDR3 comprises 16 residues. The ends lost 3 bases at V and 1 base at J; junction bases unmatched: 6. CDR3 loop: CASSHTASGAQETQYF. DNA of the CDR3: TGTGCCAGCAGCCATACAGCTAGCGGGGCCCAAGAGACCCAGTACTTC.

This clone is labeled medium-sized. The genes are TRBV3-1 and TRBJ1-2; the D gene is possibly TRBD1 (6 bases). CDR1 and CDR2 (germline): LGHDT, YNNKEL (reference sequence). The ends were cut back, 7 bases at V and 4 bases at J, with 13 bases in the middle. This CDR3 comprises 13 residues. CDR3: CASKGDTGYGYTF. CDR3 in DNA: TGTGCCAGCAAGGGGGATACGGGCTATGGCTACACCTTC.

This clone was seen a few times. It may be a read error: a sequence one base away is much more abundant. The chain combines TRBV7-8 with TRBJ2-7, with unresolved D. Germline values: CDR1 SGHVS, CDR2 FQNEAQ. Trimming stripped 1 base from V and 0 bases from J, with 10 bases between. This CDR3 region has 15 residues. CDR3 nucleotides: TGTGCCAGCAGCTTAGTGGGCTACAGCTCCTACGAGCAGTACTTC. Translation gives CASSLVGYSSYEQYF.

This clone was counted at least ten times. V and J are TRBV9 and TRBJ2-2; 7 bases fit TRBD1. The CDR3 sequence is 15 residues long. V lost 4 bases and J lost 1; bases outside the gene matches: 4. Germline lookup yields CDR1 SGDLS and CDR2 YYNGEE. CDR3 amino acids: CASSLRTGNTGELFF. The CDR3 DNA reads as TGTGCCAGCAGCCTCCGGACAGGGAACACCGGGGAGCTGTTTTTT.

This clone was detected a few times. Possible read error: a much larger clone is one base away. The chain carries TRBV20-1 and TRBJ2-2; D uncertain. V was shortened by 6 bases and J by 3 bases, with 14 bases between the two germline ends. CDR3 length equals 14 residues. Germline assignment: CDR1 DFQATT and CDR2 SNEGSKA (reference sequence). Here the CDR3 DNA reads TGCAGTGCCCGCATGGGCGGATACACCGGGGAGCTGTTTTTT. It codes for CSARMGGYTGELFF.

This rearrangement joins TRBV2 to TRBJ1-1; D might be TRBD1 (5 bases). Trimming removed 5 bases from V and 0 bases from J, with 19 bases in between. This CDR3 is 17 amino acids long. The germline V gene encodes CDR1 SNHLY and CDR2 FYNNEI. CDR3 in amino acids: CASSRRGQGKMNTEAFF. The DNA for the CDR3 is TGTGCCAGCAGTCGGAGGGGCCAGGGCAAGATGAACACTGAAGCTTTCTTT.

This clone is medium-sized in the sample. V and J are TRBV7-9 and TRBJ1-1, with D maybe TRBD1 (6 bases). This CDR3 contains 16 residues. Trimming removed 6 bases at V and 1 base at J, with 18 bases between. CDR1 and CDR2 (germline): SEHNR, FQNEAQ (reference sequence). CDR3 nucleotide sequence: TGTGCCAGCAGTAACCCCACGGGCAGGGGGAACACTGAAGCTTTCTTT. It specifies CASSNPTGRGNTEAFF.

The V call is TRBV6-1, the J call TRBJ1-4; D unresolved. CDR1 and CDR2 (germline): MNHNS, SASEGT. CDR3 length: 16 residues. Between the trimmed V and J ends, which lost 6 bases and 0 bases, there was a span of 14 bases. CDR3 coding DNA: TGTGCCAGCAGCCCACGTGGGGTGGCAACTAATGAAAAACTGTTTTTT. Amino acid sequence: CASSPRGVATNEKLFF.

The chain combines TRBV3-1 with TRBJ2-7, with 16 bases that match TRBD2. There are 20 residues in the CDR3. Looked up from germline, CDR1 is LGHDT and CDR2 is YNNKEL (reference sequence). V was clipped by 0 bases and J by 5 bases; unmatched bases: 13. In DNA, the CDR3 is TGTGCCAGCAGCCAAGAGGTGGTGCCGGGACTAGCGGGAGGGTCCAACGAGCAGTACTTC. Its protein is CASSQEVVPGLAGGSNEQYF.

This clone was seen only a few times. The chain joins TRBV10-3 to TRBJ1-4, with D unresolved. In germline, CDR1 is ENHRY, CDR2 SYGVKD. CDR3 size: 13 residues. The V end lost 9 bases, the J end lost 2 bases, and 10 bases lay between the germline ends. CDR3 protein: CAISLGTNEKLFF. DNA for the CDR3: TGTGCCATTTCGTTGGGGACTAATGAAAAACTGTTTTTT.

This clone was recorded a few times. V gene TRBV20-1 combines with J gene TRBJ2-5, with 7 bases fitting TRBD1. After removal of 0 bases from V and 4 bases from J, the junction contained 8 bases not matched to a gene. The CDR3 extends over 15 amino acids. CDR1 is DFQATT, CDR2 SNEGSKA, per germline (reference sequence). This chain's CDR3 is CSARDSTGLGETQYF. Here the CDR3 DNA reads TGCAGTGCTAGAGATTCGACAGGGTTGGGAGAGACCCAGTACTTC.

This clone is medium-sized by share. The V gene is TRBV5-5, the J gene TRBJ1-1, with unresolved D. Germline V gives CDR1 SGHKS, CDR2 YYEKEE (reference sequence). Trimming took 3 bases from V and 4 from J, leaving 10 bases between them. The CDR3 is 13 amino acids. CDR3 coding DNA: TGTGCCAGCAGCTCTAGTTGGAGCACTGAAGCTTTCTTT. It translates to CASSSSWSTEAFF. The variable domain in full, with the rest retrieved from reference TRBV5-5 and TRBJ1-1, is DAGVTQSPTHLIKTRGQQVTLRCSPISGHKSVSWYQQVLGQGPQFIFQYYEKEERGRGNFPDRFSARQFPNYSSELNVNALLLGDSALYLCASSSSWSTEAFFGQGTRLTVV.

CDR3 sequence (DNA): TGTGCCAGCAGCCACGGGACAGAATACAATGAGCAGTTCTTC. Amino acid sequence: CASSHGTEYNEQFF. The rearrangement uses TRBV7-2 and TRBJ2-1; TRBD1 agrees at 7 bases. This CDR3 is built from 14 residues. Germline values: CDR1 SGHTA, CDR2 FQGNSA. The V segment lost 5 bases and the J segment 4 bases; nucleotides outside the gene matches: 5.

The chain joins TRBV9 to TRBJ1-1, with D possibly TRBD1 on 5 matching bases. The CDR3 extends over 16 amino acids. V was shortened by 0 bases and J by 2 bases, with 14 bases between the two germline ends. The germline gives CDR1 SGDLS, CDR2 YYNGEE. The CDR3 DNA reads as TGTGCCAGCAGCGTAGTCCCACAGGTTTCTAACACTGAAGCTTTCTTT. Protein: CASSVVPQVSNTEAFF.

With respect to this clone: A much bigger clone sits one base away, suggesting this may be a read error. The chain recombines TRBV6-2 or TRBV6-3 with TRBJ2-1; D tentatively fits TRBD1 or TRBD2 (5 bases each). The CDR3 is made up of 14 amino acids. V was cut by 8 bases and J by 7 bases, with 18 bases left in between. Germline lookup yields CDR1 MNHEY and CDR2 SVGEGT. The CDR3, as DNA: TGTGCCAGCCTCCTGGGGGATCAGTATAATGAGCAGTTCTTC. This sequence encodes CASLLGDQYNEQFF.